This entry lists 6 T cell receptor beta chains sequenced from one sample in a study of cytomegalovirus exposure and HLA in healthy donors. 13 Jbeta primers and 60 Vbeta primers were used for the PCR. Some clones are missing from TCRdb's copy, which holds only in-frame ones; the method was immunoSEQ multiplex PCR. The repertoire holds around 67,000 clones, with around 80% as singletons. The sequencing input was PBMCs. Receptor source: a woman under 40 in good health and CMV-seropositive.

The genes are TRBV14 and TRBJ2-1; D unclear. Deletions cut 1 base from V and 8 bases from J, with 6 bases between. CDR1 and CDR2 from the germline V gene are SGHDN and FVKESK. There are 12 residues in the CDR3. The CDR3 nucleotides read TGTGCCAGCAGCCAAGTGAACTATGAGCAGTTCTTC. Its protein product is CASSQVNYEQFF.

The chain carries TRBV29-1 and TRBJ2-3, with 8 positions matching TRBD2. Germline V gene lookup returns CDR1 SQVTM and CDR2 ANQGSEA. CDR3 length equals 14 residues. J was trimmed by 3 bases and V by 4 bases; bases with no gene match: 6. CDR3 nucleotides: TGCAGCGTTGGACTAGCGCCCAAAACAGATACGCAGTATTTT. This codes for CSVGLAPKTDTQYF.

This clone was recorded only once. The chain couples TRBV5-1 to TRBJ2-7, with D possibly TRBD2 on 6 matching bases. Trimming stripped 0 bases from V and 3 bases from J, with 13 bases between. Germline V gene lookup returns CDR1 SGHRS and CDR2 YFSETQ. This CDR3 region has 15 residues. CDR3 loop: CASSLELATYYEQYF. CDR3 DNA: TGCGCCAGCAGCTTGGAGCTAGCGACGTACTACGAGCAGTACTTC.

This chain connects TRBV5-1 to TRBJ1-5, with a possible D match to TRBD1 (5 bases). V shed 0 bases and J shed 7 bases, with 11 bases lying between them. This CDR3 is 14 amino acids long. Germline assignment: CDR1 SGHRS and CDR2 YFSETQ. The CDR3 nucleotides read TGCGCCAGCAGCTTGGGGGGGGTTGGACAGCCCCAGCATTTT. Its protein product is CASSLGGVGQPQHF. Based on the CDR3 plus reference TRBV5-1 and TRBJ1-5, the full variable domain is KAGVTQTPRYLIKTRGQQVTLSCSPISGHRSVSWYQQTPGQGLQFLFEYFSETQRNKGNFPGRFSGRQFSNSRSEMNVSTLELGDSALYLCASSLGGVGQPQHFGDGTRLSIL.

The V and J genes are TRBV2 and TRBJ1-5; 9 bases match TRBD1. Germline V gives CDR1 SNHLY, CDR2 FYNNEI. The J segment lost 1 base and the V segment lost 8 bases, leaving 6 bases of the junction unmatched. The CDR3 has 15 amino acids. The CDR3 bases are TGTGCCAGCCTGCTGACAGGGGGGAGCAATCAGCCCCAGCATTTT. Protein: CASLLTGGSNQPQHF.

This clone was detected a few times. The V gene is TRBV28, the J gene TRBJ1-5; D is unclear. The CDR3 consists of 13 residues. The germline V and J ends were trimmed by 10 bases and 0 bases, with 10 bases remaining between them. Germline V gene lookup returns CDR1 MDHEN and CDR2 SYDVKM. The DNA for the CDR3 is TGTGCCACTACACGGGGTAGCAATCAGCCCCAGCATTTT. Residues: CATTRGSNQPQHF.